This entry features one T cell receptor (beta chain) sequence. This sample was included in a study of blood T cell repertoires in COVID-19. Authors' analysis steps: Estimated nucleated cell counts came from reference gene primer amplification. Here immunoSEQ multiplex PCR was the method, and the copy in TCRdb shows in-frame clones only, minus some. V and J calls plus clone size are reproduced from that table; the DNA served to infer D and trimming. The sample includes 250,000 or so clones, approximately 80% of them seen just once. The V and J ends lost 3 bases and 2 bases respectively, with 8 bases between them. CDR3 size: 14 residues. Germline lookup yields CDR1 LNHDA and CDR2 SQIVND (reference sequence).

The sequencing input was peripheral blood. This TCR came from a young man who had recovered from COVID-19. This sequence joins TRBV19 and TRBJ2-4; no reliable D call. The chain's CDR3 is CASSIWQTKNIQYF. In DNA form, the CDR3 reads TGTGCCAGTAGTATCTGGCAAACCAAAAACATTCAGTACTTC.